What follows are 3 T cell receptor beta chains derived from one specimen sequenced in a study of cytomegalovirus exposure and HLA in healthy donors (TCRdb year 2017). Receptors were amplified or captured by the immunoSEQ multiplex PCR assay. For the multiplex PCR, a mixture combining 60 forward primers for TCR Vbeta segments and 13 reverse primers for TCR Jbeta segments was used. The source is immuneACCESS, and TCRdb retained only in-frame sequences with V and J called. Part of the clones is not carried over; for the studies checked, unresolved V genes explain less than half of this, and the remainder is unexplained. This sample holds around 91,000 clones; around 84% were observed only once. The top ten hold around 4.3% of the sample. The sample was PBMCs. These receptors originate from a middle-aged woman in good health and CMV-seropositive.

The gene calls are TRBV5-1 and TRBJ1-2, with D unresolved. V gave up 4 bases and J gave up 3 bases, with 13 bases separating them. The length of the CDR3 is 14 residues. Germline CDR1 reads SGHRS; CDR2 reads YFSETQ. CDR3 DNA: TGCGCCAGCAGCCCGGTAACCGTTCACTATGGCTACACCTTC. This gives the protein CASSPVTVHYGYTF.

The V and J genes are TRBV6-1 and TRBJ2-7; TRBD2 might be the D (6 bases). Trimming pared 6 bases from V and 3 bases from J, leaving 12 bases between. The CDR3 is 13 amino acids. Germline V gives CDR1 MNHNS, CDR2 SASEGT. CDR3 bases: TGTGCCAGCAGCGGGGGACTTATCTACGAGCAGTACTTC. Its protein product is CASSGGLIYEQYF.

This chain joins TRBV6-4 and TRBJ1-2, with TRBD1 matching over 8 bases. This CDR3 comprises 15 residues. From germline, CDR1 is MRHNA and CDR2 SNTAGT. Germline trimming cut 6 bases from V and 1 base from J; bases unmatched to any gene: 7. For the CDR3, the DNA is TGTGCCAGCAGCCTTGGACAGGGAGTTAACTATGGCTACACCTTC. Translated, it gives CASSLGQGVNYGYTF.